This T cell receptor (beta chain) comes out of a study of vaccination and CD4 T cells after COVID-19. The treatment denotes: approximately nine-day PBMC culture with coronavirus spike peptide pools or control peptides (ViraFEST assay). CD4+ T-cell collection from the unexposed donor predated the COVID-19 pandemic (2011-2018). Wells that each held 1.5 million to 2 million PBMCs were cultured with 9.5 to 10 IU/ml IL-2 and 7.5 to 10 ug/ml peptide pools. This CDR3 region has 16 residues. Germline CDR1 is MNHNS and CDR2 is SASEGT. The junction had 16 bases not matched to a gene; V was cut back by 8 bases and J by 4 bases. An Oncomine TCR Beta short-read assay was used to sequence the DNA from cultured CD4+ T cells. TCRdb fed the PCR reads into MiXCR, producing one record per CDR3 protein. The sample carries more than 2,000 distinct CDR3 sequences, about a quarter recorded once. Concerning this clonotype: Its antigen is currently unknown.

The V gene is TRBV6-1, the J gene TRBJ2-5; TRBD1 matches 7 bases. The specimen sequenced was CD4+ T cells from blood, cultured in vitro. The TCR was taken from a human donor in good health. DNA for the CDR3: TGTGCCAGCGGGTTAAACAGGGGAAAAAGAGGAGAGACCCAGTACTTC. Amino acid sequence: CASGLNRGKRGETQYF.